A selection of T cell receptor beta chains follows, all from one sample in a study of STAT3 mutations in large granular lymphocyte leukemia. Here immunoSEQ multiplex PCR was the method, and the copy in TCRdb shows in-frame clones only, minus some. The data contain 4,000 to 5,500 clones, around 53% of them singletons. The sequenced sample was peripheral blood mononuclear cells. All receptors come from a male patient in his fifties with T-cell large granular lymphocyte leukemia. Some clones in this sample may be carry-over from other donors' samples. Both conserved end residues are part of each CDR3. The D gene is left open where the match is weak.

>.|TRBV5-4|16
CASSLRTGTAGNTIYF
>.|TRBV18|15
CASSPTTASNQPQHF
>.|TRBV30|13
CAWSVGGRETQYF
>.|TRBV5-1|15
CASSPGEVGNQPQHF
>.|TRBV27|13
CASSSGIKNIQYF
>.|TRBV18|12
CASSYVYGEQYF
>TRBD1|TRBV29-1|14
CSVEVGRGLGEQYF
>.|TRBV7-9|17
CASSARGKSTGANVLTF
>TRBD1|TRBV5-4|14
CASSHRGANYGYTF
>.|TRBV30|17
CAWSFPGLFSGANVLTF
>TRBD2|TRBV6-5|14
CASSSGTSGYEQYF
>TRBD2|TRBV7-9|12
CASSLNMGLGYF
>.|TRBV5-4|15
CASSLGAGIDYEQYF
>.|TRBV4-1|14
CASSHGLGNTEAFF
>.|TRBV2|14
CASSELAFSYEQYF
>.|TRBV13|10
CASSSKEQFF
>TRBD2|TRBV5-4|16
CASSIGLAGVGETQYF
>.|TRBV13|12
CASRERGYEQYF
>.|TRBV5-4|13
CASSQTETYGYTF
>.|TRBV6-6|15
CASSYSSSGANVLTF
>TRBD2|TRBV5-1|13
CASSSGGQETQYF
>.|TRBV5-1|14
CASSLGRTTDTQYF
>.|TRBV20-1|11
CSVKRGYEQYF
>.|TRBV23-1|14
CASTERTENEKLFF
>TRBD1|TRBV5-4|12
CASTATGDTQYF
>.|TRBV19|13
CATNLRGAYGYTF
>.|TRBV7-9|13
CASSPEGSYGYTF
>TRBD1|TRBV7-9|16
CASRQIGTGGMETQYF
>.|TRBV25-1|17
CASRNVGYGVEDYGYTF
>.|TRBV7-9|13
CASSLGSGYEQYF
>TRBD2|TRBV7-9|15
CASSLQTSPTDTQYF
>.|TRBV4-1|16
CASSHVRGGTYNEQFF
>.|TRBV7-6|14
CASSRQDPREAQYF
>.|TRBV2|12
CASTGADYGYTF
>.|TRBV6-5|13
CASLGSFPYEQYF
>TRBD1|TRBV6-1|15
CASSGDRGHFGGYTF